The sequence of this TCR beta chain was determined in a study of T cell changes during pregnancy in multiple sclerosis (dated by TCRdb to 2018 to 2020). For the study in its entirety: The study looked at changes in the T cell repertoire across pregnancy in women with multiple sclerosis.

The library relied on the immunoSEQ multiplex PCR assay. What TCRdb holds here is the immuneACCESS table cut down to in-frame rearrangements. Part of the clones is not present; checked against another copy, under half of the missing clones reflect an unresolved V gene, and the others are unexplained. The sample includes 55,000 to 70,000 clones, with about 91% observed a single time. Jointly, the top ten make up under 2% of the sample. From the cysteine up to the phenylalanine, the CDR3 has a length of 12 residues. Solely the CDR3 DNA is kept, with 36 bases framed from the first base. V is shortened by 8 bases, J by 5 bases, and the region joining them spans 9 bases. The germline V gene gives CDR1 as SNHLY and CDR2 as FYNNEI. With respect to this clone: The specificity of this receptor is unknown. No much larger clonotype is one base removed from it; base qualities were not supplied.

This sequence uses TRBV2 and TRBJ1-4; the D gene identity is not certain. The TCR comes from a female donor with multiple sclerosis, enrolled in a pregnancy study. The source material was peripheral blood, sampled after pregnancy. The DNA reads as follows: TGTGCCAGCGGCCCCCGAAATGAAAAACTGTTTTTT. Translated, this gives CASGPRNEKLFF. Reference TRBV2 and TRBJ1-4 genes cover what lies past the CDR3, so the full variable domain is EPEVTQTPSHQVTQMGQEVILRCVPISNHLYFYWYRQILGQKVEFLVSFYNNEISEKSEIFDDQFSVERPDGSNFTLKIRSTKLEDSAMYFCASGPRNEKLFFGSGTQLSVL.